Below are 15 T cell receptor beta chains sequenced from a single sample in a study of blood T cell repertoires in COVID-19. Assay used: immunoSEQ multiplex PCR; TCRdb lists only in-frame clones, some missing. The table lists around 100,000 clones, about 80% of them singletons. Sequencing was carried out using peripheral blood. These receptors were obtained from a man between 65 and 85 years old with active or convalescent COVID-19.

The chain combines TRBV15 with TRBJ1-2; D is possibly TRBD1 (5 bases). CDR3 length: 15 amino acids. V shed 0 bases and J shed 4 bases, with 12 bases lying between them. The germline gives CDR1 LNHNV, CDR2 YYDKDF (reference sequence). The CDR3 coding sequence is TGTGCCACCAGCAGAGAAAAGGGGCCCACCTATGGCTACACCTTC. Translation: CATSREKGPTYGYTF.

This chain joins TRBV19 and TRBJ2-7; 7 nucleotides agree with TRBD1. CDR1 LNHDA and CDR2 SQIVND come from the germline V gene (reference sequence). The J segment lost 5 bases and the V segment lost 5 bases, leaving 9 bases of the junction unmatched. The CDR3 is 14 amino acids. CDR3 bases: TGTGCCAGTAGTCACAGGGGTGTTCGTAACGAGCAGTACTTC. Protein sequence: CASSHRGVRNEQYF.

V is TRBV19 and J is TRBJ1-1; D call uncertain. Germline V gives CDR1 LNHDA, CDR2 SQIVND (reference sequence). V lost 4 bases and J 1 base, leaving 13 bases between the germline ends. This CDR3 contains 15 residues. CDR3 nucleotides: TGTGCCAGTAGTACCCTTCGAGGGAGGAACACTGAAGCTTTCTTT. Translating it yields CASSTLRGRNTEAFF.

V is TRBV7-2 and J is TRBJ2-2; 8 nucleotides line up with TRBD1. Germline assignment: CDR1 SGHTA and CDR2 FQGNSA. CDR3 size: 15 residues. Trimming took 5 bases from V and 9 from J; bases not matched to a gene: 11. This chain's CDR3 is CASSHSDRESRELFF. The CDR3 DNA follows: TGTGCCAGCAGCCACTCGGACAGGGAGAGCCGGGAGCTGTTTTTT.

The chain links TRBV5-5 to TRBJ2-7, with D maybe TRBD2 (5 bases). Germline V gene data show CDR1 as SGHKS and CDR2 as YYEKEE (reference sequence). Trimming removed 4 bases from V and 6 bases from J, with 14 bases in between. The CDR3 is made up of 13 amino acids. The CDR3, as DNA: TGTGCCAGCAGCCATTCTAGCTTCCTCGAGCAGTACTTC. Its translation is CASSHSSFLEQYF.

The chain employs TRBV6-6 and TRBJ2-2; weak D call: TRBD2 (6 bases). The CDR3 length is 16 residues. V was trimmed by 0 bases and J by 3 bases, leaving 11 bases between them. Looked up from germline, CDR1 is MNHNY and CDR2 is SVGAGI (reference sequence). The CDR3 here is CASSYSRRVDTGELFF. CDR3 nucleotide sequence: TGTGCCAGCAGTTACTCCCGGAGGGTGGACACCGGGGAGCTGTTTTTT.

The chain carries TRBV10-3 and TRBJ1-5; D remains ambiguous. V was clipped by 2 bases and J by 4 bases, with 6 bases between them. CDR1 and CDR2 from the germline V gene are ENHRY and SYGVKD. The CDR3 has 13 amino acids. The CDR3 bases are TGTGCCATCAGTGAGACAGATAATCAGCCCCAGCATTTT. Protein: CAISETDNQPQHF.

V is TRBV5-6 and J is TRBJ1-1; 9 bases match TRBD1. Germline V lookup: CDR1 SGHDT, CDR2 YYEEEE. Germline trimming cut 6 bases from V and 5 bases from J; bases unmatched to any gene: 11. There are 15 residues in the CDR3. In DNA, the CDR3 is TGTGCCAGCAACACCGGGGACAGGGAAGGAACTGAAGCTTTCTTT. Translating it yields CASNTGDREGTEAFF.

The chain carries TRBV21-1 and TRBJ1-2; the table's D call, TRBD1, was not checked against the DNA. TRBV21-1 is described as a pseudogene. There are 14 residues in the CDR3. This CDR3 is CASSKDRVGYGYTF. In nucleotides, the CDR3 is TGTGCCAGCAGCAAAGACAGAGTGGGCTATGGCTACACCTTC.

This clone has more than one count but fewer than ten. The chain uses TRBV24-1 and TRBJ2-1, with 10 bases fitting TRBD1. V dropped 3 bases and J dropped 8; count of bases not matched to a gene: 6. The CDR3 extends over 15 amino acids. Per the germline V gene, CDR1 is KGHDR and CDR2 is SFDVKD. CDR3 protein: CATSDTGTGEDEQFF. The DNA of the CDR3 is TGTGCCACCAGTGATACCGGGACAGGGGAAGATGAGCAGTTCTTC.

The count of this clone is one. The chain employs TRBV18 and TRBJ1-2; D is unclear. Germline CDR1 and CDR2: KGHSH and LQKENI. V lost 0 bases to trimming and J lost 6 bases, with 8 bases between them. The CDR3 runs to 13 residues. This chain's CDR3 is CASSPPNGDGYTF. DNA of the CDR3: TGTGCCAGCTCACCACCGAATGGAGATGGCTACACCTTC.

The V and J genes are TRBV7-2 and TRBJ2-1; possibly TRBD2 for D (6 bases). Looked up from germline, CDR1 is SGHTA and CDR2 is FQGNSA. The CDR3 runs to 15 residues. The V gene lost 7 bases and the J gene lost 0 bases, with 13 bases spanning the gap. The CDR3 DNA reads as TGTGCCAGCACCGCCACCGGGGGCTCCTACAATGAGCAGTTCTTC. Amino acids: CASTATGGSYNEQFF.

The chain carries TRBV7-8 and TRBJ2-1, with TRBD2 identical over 11 bases. Trimming cost V 5 bases and J 0 bases; bases outside gene matches: 3. This CDR3 is built from 16 residues. Germline V gives CDR1 SGHVS, CDR2 FQNEAQ. The CDR3 sequence is CASSRGLAGSYNEQFF. In DNA form, the CDR3 reads TGTGCCAGCAGCAGAGGACTAGCGGGCTCCTACAATGAGCAGTTCTTC.

As to this clone: One end of the junction varies from germline; a read error may be responsible. The chain combines TRBV7-3 with TRBJ2-2; D not resolved. Germline V CDR1 and CDR2: SGHTA, FQGTGA. The CDR3 runs to 13 residues. For the CDR3, the DNA is TGTGCCAGCAGCCTAACAGCCACCGGGGAGCTGTTTTTT. Translated, it gives CASSLTATGELFF.

The chain recombines TRBV9 with TRBJ2-1; possible D gene TRBD2, 7 bases. The V gene lost 0 bases and the J gene lost 14 bases, with 18 bases spanning the gap. Germline V CDR1 and CDR2: SGDLS, YYNGEE. The CDR3 extends over 14 amino acids. CDR3 bases: TGTGCCAGCAGCGTAGTAAACTCGGGGGGCCTTAAGTTCTTC. It encodes CASSVVNSGGLKFF.